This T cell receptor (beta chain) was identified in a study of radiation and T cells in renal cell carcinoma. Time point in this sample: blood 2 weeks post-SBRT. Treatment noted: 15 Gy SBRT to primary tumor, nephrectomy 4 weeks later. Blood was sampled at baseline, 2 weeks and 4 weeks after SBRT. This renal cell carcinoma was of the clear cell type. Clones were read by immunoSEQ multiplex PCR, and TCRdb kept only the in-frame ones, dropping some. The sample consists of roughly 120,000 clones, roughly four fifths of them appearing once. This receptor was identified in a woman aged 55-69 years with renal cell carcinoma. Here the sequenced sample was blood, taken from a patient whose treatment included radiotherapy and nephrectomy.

CDR3 residues: CASSTRDSLGYGYTF. The CDR3 DNA reads TGCGCCAGCAGTACCCGGGACTCCCTGGGCTATGGCTACACCTTC. The V call is TRBV5-1, the J call TRBJ1-2, with D tentatively TRBD1 (5 bases). Germline V lookup: CDR1 SGHRS, CDR2 YFSETQ. Trimming removed 5 bases at V and 4 bases at J, with 18 bases between. The CDR3 spans 15 residues.